Given below is one T cell receptor (beta chain) in context. The sample originates from a study of blood T cell repertoires in COVID-19. TCRdb's table, derived via immunoSEQ multiplex PCR, lists solely in-frame clones and lacks some. The data show more than 200,000 clones, with about nine tenths seen just once and about 6% held by the top ten. The trim removed 3 bases at V and 7 bases at J, leaving 2 bases unmatched. This CDR3 has 11 residues. From germline, CDR1 is DFQATT and CDR2 SNEGSKA (reference sequence). The sequenced sample was PBMCs or T cells enriched from blood (not recorded which). The TCR sequence derives from a woman under 40 with acute COVID-19. The J gene is TRBJ1-2, the V gene TRBV20-1, with 7 bases aligning to TRBD1. CDR3 residues: CSARTGFGYTF. CDR3 sequence (DNA): TGCAGTGCTAGGACAGGGTTTGGCTACACCTTC.